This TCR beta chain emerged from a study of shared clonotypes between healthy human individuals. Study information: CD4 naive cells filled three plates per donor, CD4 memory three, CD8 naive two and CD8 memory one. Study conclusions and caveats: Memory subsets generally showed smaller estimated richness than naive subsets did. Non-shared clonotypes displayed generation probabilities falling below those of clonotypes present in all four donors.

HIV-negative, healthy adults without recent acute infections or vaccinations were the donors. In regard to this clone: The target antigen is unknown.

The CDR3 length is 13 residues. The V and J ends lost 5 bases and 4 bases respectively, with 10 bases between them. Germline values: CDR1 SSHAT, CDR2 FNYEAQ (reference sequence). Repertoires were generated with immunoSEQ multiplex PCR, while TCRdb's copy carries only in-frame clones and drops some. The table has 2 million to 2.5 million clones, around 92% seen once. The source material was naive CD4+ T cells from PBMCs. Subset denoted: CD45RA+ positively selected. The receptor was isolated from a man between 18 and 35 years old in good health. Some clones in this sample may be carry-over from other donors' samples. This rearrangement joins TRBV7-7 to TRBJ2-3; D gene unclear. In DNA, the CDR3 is TGTGCCAGCAGCACGAACGTGGCAGATACGCAGTATTTT. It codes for CASSTNVADTQYF.